A selection of T cell receptor beta chains follows, all from one sample in a study of beta chain features in type 1 diabetes. Assay: immunoSEQ multiplex PCR; the TCRdb copy retains only in-frame clones and omits some. The sample carries some 900,000 clones, about 17% recorded once. What was sequenced was naive CD4+ T cells from blood. The receptors were sampled from a woman aged 18-35 years in good health. CDR3s include the opening cysteine and the closing phenylalanine or tryptophan. A D gene is named only where the DNA matches it firmly. Expanded clones get a size class; other rows say once, few or many, or leave the size out.

>TRBJ1-5|-|TRBV4-3|few
TGCGCCAGCAGCCAAGAGTGGCACCACAATCAGCCCCAGCATTTT
CASSQEWHHNQPQHF
>TRBJ2-5|-|TRBV27|few
TGTGCCAGCAGTCCCAGCGGGTTTATCACAGAGACCCAGTACTTC
CASSPSGFITETQYF
>TRBJ2-7|-|TRBV28|few
TGTGCCAGCAGACTTAAAGGGGACGAGCAGTACTTC
CASRLKGDEQYF
>TRBJ2-2|TRBD1|TRBV5-1|few
TGCGCCAGCGGCAACCAGGGGGCGAACACCGGGGAGCTGTTTTTT
CASGNQGANTGELFF
>TRBJ1-4|-|TRBV25-1|-
TGTGCCAGCAGTGAATCTTCGTTTGGTGAAAAACTGTTTTTT
CASSESSFGEKLFF
>TRBJ2-2|-|TRBV2|-
TGTGCCAGCAGCAAGTCAGGGACCAGGGCCGGGGAGCTGTTTTTT
CASSKSGTRAGELFF
>TRBJ2-1|TRBD2|TRBV4-1|few
TGCGCCAGCAGCCGAAGCGGGAGTATGGTTGAGCAGTTCTTC
CASSRSGSMVEQFF
>TRBJ2-1|TRBD2|TRBV10-3|few
TGTGCCATCAGCTCTAGCGGGAGCTCCTACAATGAGCAGTTCTTC
CAISSSGSSYNEQFF
>TRBJ2-5|TRBD1|TRBV7-2|-
TGTGCCAGCAGCCTGGACAGGGAAGAGACCCAGTACTTC
CASSLDREETQYF
>TRBJ2-7|TRBD1|TRBV27|few
TGTGCCAGCAGCCACAAAAGGACAGGGACGACCTACGAGCAGTACTTC
CASSHKRTGTTYEQYF
>TRBJ2-1|TRBD2|TRBV9|-
TGTGCCAGCAGCGTACGCAATAGTCTAGCGGCCCTGTACAATGAGCAGTTCTTC
CASSVRNSLAALYNEQFF
>TRBJ1-2|-|TRBV18|-
TGTGCCAGCTCACCACCTGCGTATGGGAGGGGAAATGGCTACACCTTC
CASSPPAYGRGNGYTF